The entry that follows covers one TCR beta chain sequence. This record comes from a study of T cell changes during pregnancy in multiple sclerosis. TCRdb's table, derived via immunoSEQ multiplex PCR, lists solely in-frame clones and lacks some. This sample has around 130,000 clones, with 95% to 98% found just once. V shed 7 bases and J 3 bases; nucleotides not matched to a gene: 4. The CDR3 runs 13 residues. Germline CDR1 and CDR2: ENHRY and SYGVKD. The chain carries TRBV10-3 and TRBJ2-7, with TRBD1 identical over 9 bases. The sequencing used peripheral blood, collected after pregnancy. The clonotype was recovered from a female donor with multiple sclerosis, enrolled in a pregnancy study. DNA for the CDR3: TGTGCCATCAATTTGGGACAGGGCTACGAGCAGTACTTC. This codes for CAINLGQGYEQYF.